This T cell receptor (beta chain) is drawn from a study of cytomegalovirus exposure and HLA in healthy donors. Germline trimming cut 6 bases from V and 9 bases from J; bases unmatched to any gene: 9. The CDR3 has 13 residues. Per germline, CDR1 SQVTM and CDR2 ANQGSEA. 13 Jbeta primers and 60 Vbeta primers were used for the PCR. Sequenced by immunoSEQ multiplex PCR; TCRdb stores in-frame clones only, minus some. The table records tens of thousands of clones, 67% of them present only once. The chain uses TRBV29-1 and TRBJ2-1; 9 nucleotides agree with TRBD2. The receptor's source is a man aged 25 to 40 in good health and CMV-seronegative. Material for sequencing was PBMCs. In DNA form, the CDR3 reads TGCAGCGTCCTCTTAGCGGGAGCTCTTGAGCAGTTCTTC. Encoded protein: CSVLLAGALEQFF.